The rows below give T cell receptor beta chains drawn from one sample of a study of T-cell reconstitution after alpha-beta-depleted transplantation in children. Each CDR3 protein gets one entry after TCRdb re-called the PCR reads with MiXCR. The sample has 330,000 or so distinct CDR3 sequences; over 7% are singletons. This material consisted of peripheral blood, taken 360 days after TCRalphabeta/CD19-depleted stem cell transplant. These receptors were collected from a female patient under 10 years old who had a stem cell transplant for Fanconi anemia, so the T cells may come from the graft donor. The CDR3 runs from the conserved cysteine through the conserved F or W. D genes are given only for firm matches. Part of the rows lack a size; the others show once, few, many or a class for expanded clones.

d_gene	abundance	v_gene	j_gene	CDR3aa	CDR3nt
TRBD1	.	TRBV11-2	TRBJ2-7	CASSLAPTGDEQYF	TGTGCCAGCAGCTTAGCTCCGACAGGGGACGAGCAGTACTTC
.	many	TRBV27	TRBJ2-1	CASSFGGYNEQFF	TGTGCCAGCAGTTTTGGAGGGTACAATGAGCAGTTCTTC
TRBD1	many	TRBV5-1	TRBJ1-2	CASSLALQGADGYTF	TGCGCCAGCAGCTTGGCCTTACAGGGGGCGGATGGCTACACCTTC
.	.	TRBV19	TRBJ2-2	CASSINRAPAGELFF	TGTGCCAGTAGTATCAACAGGGCGCCAGCTGGGGAGCTGTTTTTT
.	many	TRBV6-6	TRBJ1-4	CASATGFEKLFF	TGTGCCAGCGCCACGGGGTTTGAAAAACTGTTTTTT
TRBD1	few	TRBV5-1	TRBJ1-1	CASSPGQGKLPTEAFF	TGCGCCAGCAGCCCGGGACAGGGTAAACTCCCCACTGAAGCTTTCTTT
TRBD2	few	TRBV4-3	TRBJ2-3	CASSQSGGAGSDTQYF	TGCGCCAGCAGCCAATCGGGGGGGGCAGGTTCAGATACGCAGTATTTT
TRBD2	many	TRBV10-3	TRBJ2-3	CAISGGTSGSTDTQYF	TGTGCCATCAGTGGGGGGACTAGCGGGAGTACAGATACGCAGTATTTT
.	many	TRBV3-1	TRBJ1-4	CASSQPDSTTNEKLFF	TGTGCCAGCAGCCAACCCGACAGCACAACTAATGAAAAACTGTTTTTT
.	many	TRBV20-1	TRBJ2-1	CSATGSQYNEQFF	TGCAGTGCCACAGGGTCACAATACAATGAGCAGTTCTTC
TRBD1	.	TRBV7-3	TRBJ1-2	CASSPFVRTGDYGYTF	TGTGCCAGCAGCCCCTTTGTAAGGACAGGGGATTATGGCTACACCTTC
TRBD1	.	TRBV25-1	TRBJ2-5	CASSEWGQGIRETQYF	TGTGCCAGCAGTGAATGGGGACAGGGTATTAGGGAGACCCAGTACTTC
.	many	TRBV5-6	TRBJ2-7	CASSWFGLRDEQYF	TGTGCCAGCAGCTGGTTCGGCCTCAGGGACGAGCAGTACTTC
.	.	TRBV28	TRBJ1-1	CASSFVIREVQGGNTEAFF	TGTGCCAGCAGTTTTGTAATTAGAGAGGTACAGGGTGGAAACACTGAAGCTTTCTTT
.	few	TRBV20-1	TRBJ1-3	CSASTIHTASSGNTIYF	TGCAGTGCTTCCACCATCCATACCGCAAGTTCTGGAAACACCATATATTTT
TRBD2	few	TRBV7-9	TRBJ2-3	CASSSLLAGVVTDTQYF	TGTGCCAGCAGCTCCTTATTAGCGGGAGTTGTTACAGATACGCAGTATTTT
.	few	TRBV27	TRBJ1-5	CASSSSGTYQPQHF	TGTGCCAGCAGTTCCTCCGGGACTTATCAGCCCCAGCATTTT
.	few	TRBV27	TRBJ2-7	CASRPGLPTYEQYF	TGTGCCAGCAGACCGGGCCTACCTACCTACGAGCAGTACTTC
.	many	TRBV2	TRBJ2-3	CASSEEGNTQYF	TGTGCCAGCAGTGAAGAGGGTAATACGCAGTATTTT
.	many	TRBV6-5	TRBJ2-5	CASSYSQGTETQYF	TGTGCCAGCAGTTACTCCCAGGGTACAGAGACCCAGTACTTC
TRBD2	.	TRBV5-1	TRBJ2-1	CASSLVVSGGALEQFF	TGCGCCAGCAGCTTGGTCGTGAGCGGGGGGGCCCTGGAGCAGTTCTTC
.	few	TRBV19	TRBJ1-1	CASSMGLGREGTEAFF	TGTGCCAGTAGTATGGGGCTGGGCCGCGAGGGGACTGAAGCTTTCTTT
TRBD1	many	TRBV20-1	TRBJ1-1	CSADREDTEAFF	TGCAGTGCTGACAGGGAGGACACTGAAGCTTTCTTT
TRBD2	many	TRBV5-1	TRBJ2-3	CASSQVPSGGAADTQYF	TGCGCCAGCAGCCAAGTCCCTAGCGGGGGGGCCGCAGATACGCAGTATTTT
TRBD2	.	TRBV6-2/TRBV6-3	TRBJ2-1	CASSLRDYEYNEQFF	TGTGCCAGCAGTTTAAGGGACTACGAATACAATGAGCAGTTCTTC
TRBD2	.	TRBV4-3	TRBJ2-2	CASSQNSGGLAGELFF	TGCGCCAGCAGCCAGAACAGCGGGGGGTTAGCCGGGGAGCTGTTTTTT
TRBD2	few	TRBV12-3/TRBV12-4	TRBJ2-3	CASIFSGGSNTQYF	TGTGCCAGCATTTTTAGCGGGGGGTCAAATACGCAGTATTTT
.	many	TRBV5-6	TRBJ2-1	CASSSMQAPYNEQFF	TGTGCCAGCAGCTCAATGCAGGCGCCTTACAATGAGCAGTTCTTC
.	many	TRBV12-3/TRBV12-4	TRBJ2-1	CADAASTGNEQFF	TGTGCCGACGCAGCCTCGACGGGAAATGAGCAGTTCTTC
TRBD1	few	TRBV18	TRBJ2-3	CASSRDRGDTQYF	TGTGCCAGCTCAAGGGACAGGGGGGATACGCAGTATTTT
TRBD2	many	TRBV20-1	TRBJ2-2	CSARAGGNTGELFF	TGCAGTGCTAGAGCGGGGGGGAACACCGGGGAGCTGTTTTTT
TRBD1	.	TRBV5-1	TRBJ2-3	CASSLEGQVSTDTQYF	TGCGCCAGCAGCTTGGAGGGACAGGTCAGCACAGATACGCAGTATTTT
.	few	TRBV28	TRBJ1-2	CASETQGIDGYTF	TGTGCCAGCGAAACACAGGGTATAGATGGCTACACCTTC
TRBD2	.	TRBV7-9	TRBJ2-1	CASSSNTGTRGYNEQFF	TGTGCCAGCAGCTCGAATACCGGGACTAGGGGCTACAATGAGCAGTTCTTC
TRBD1	many	TRBV12-3/TRBV12-4	TRBJ1-1	CASKPGTENTEAFF	TGTGCCAGCAAACCCGGGACAGAGAACACTGAAGCTTTCTTT
.	many	TRBV12-3/TRBV12-4	TRBJ1-6	CASTTRGLSYNSPLHF	TGTGCCAGCACTACCAGGGGACTATCCTATAATTCACCCCTCCACTTT
.	many	TRBV2	TRBJ2-7	CASSPDRSYYEQYF	TGTGCCAGCAGTCCAGACAGGAGCTACTACGAGCAGTACTTC
.	.	TRBV28	TRBJ2-5	CASSPLGARETQYF	TGTGCCAGCAGTCCACTAGGAGCGAGGGAGACCCAGTACTTC
.	few	TRBV6-5	TRBJ1-1	CASSPQTDTNTEAFF	TGTGCCAGCAGCCCCCAGACAGATACGAACACTGAAGCTTTCTTT
.	few	TRBV2	TRBJ2-4	CASSDRSVDIQYF	TGTGCCAGCAGTGACCGGTCAGTTGACATTCAGTACTTC
.	.	TRBV20-1	TRBJ1-2	CSARGTGSSYGYTF	TGCAGTGCTAGGGGCACAGGGTCGAGTTATGGCTACACCTTC
TRBD2	.	TRBV7-9	TRBJ2-2	CASSLGLAGVSNTGELFF	TGTGCCAGCAGCTTGGGACTAGCGGGGGTCTCGAACACCGGGGAGCTGTTTTTT
TRBD2	many	TRBV5-1	TRBJ2-7	CASSRTSGGIPYEQYF	TGCGCCAGCAGCCGGACTAGCGGGGGGATTCCCTACGAGCAGTACTTC
.	.	TRBV6-1	TRBJ1-1	CASSEALTYTETTEAFF	TGTGCCAGCAGTGAAGCGCTCACATACACAGAGACCACTGAAGCTTTCTTT
.	many	TRBV6-2/TRBV6-3	TRBJ2-1	CASSYGYWNEQFF	TGTGCCAGCAGTTACGGGTATTGGAATGAGCAGTTCTTC